Sequencing of this T cell receptor (beta chain) was carried out in a study of blood T cell repertoires in COVID-19. This clone has a single count. Profiling relied on immunoSEQ multiplex PCR, and the TCRdb table lists in-frame clones only, not all of them. The table includes some 150,000 clones, around nine tenths detected once. Material: peripheral blood. The sequence came from a human donor in a cohort sampled during active COVID-19.

Here the CDR3 reads CASSSAGRGEQFF. CDR3 coding DNA: TGTGCCAGCAGCTCCGCCGGGAGAGGTGAGCAGTTCTTC. This chain joins TRBV7-8 and TRBJ2-1; possibly TRBD2 for D (6 bases). V was cut by 4 bases and J by 9 bases, with 13 bases left in between. CDR1 and CDR2 from the germline V gene are SGHVS and FQNEAQ. This CDR3 comprises 13 residues. The full variable domain, in which reference TRBV7-8 and TRBJ2-1 provide the parts outside the CDR3, is GAGVSQSPRYKVAKRGQDVALRCDPISGHVSLFWYQQALGQGPEFLTYFQNEAQLDKSGLPSDRFFAERPEGSVSTLKIQRTQQEDSAVYLCASSSAGRGEQFFGPGTRLTVL.